A selection of T cell receptor beta chains follows, all from one sample in a study of radiotherapy plus CTLA-4 blockade in lung cancer. TCRdb's copy holds only in-frame clones and misses some; the assay was immunoSEQ multiplex PCR. The data contain more than 95,000 clones, under 85% of them seen just once; the ten biggest clones take up approximately 2.8%. The material sequenced was peripheral blood, taken from a patient treated with radiotherapy plus ipilimumab. The receptor set was obtained from a human donor with non-small cell lung cancer who had a partial response to radiotherapy plus ipilimumab. Some clones in this sample may be carry-over from other donors' samples. CDR3s include the opening cysteine and the closing phenylalanine or tryptophan. Fields, in order: V gene, CDR3 length, D gene, clone size, J gene, CDR3 DNA, CDR3 protein. A D gene is named only where the DNA matches it firmly. Clone size, where shown, is once, few, many, or a class for clones that have expanded.

v_gene: TRBV7-2; len: 11; d_gene: NA; abundance: once; j_gene: TRBJ2-7; CDR3nt: TGTGCCAGCAGTCTTACCTACGAGCAGTACTTC; CDR3aa: CASSLTYEQYF
v_gene: TRBV6-6; len: 16; d_gene: TRBD2; abundance: NA; j_gene: TRBJ2-1; CDR3nt: TGTGCCAGCAGTGCCTCCGGGACTAGCCCTTACAATGAGCAGTTCTTC; CDR3aa: CASSASGTSPYNEQFF
v_gene: TRBV28; len: 13; d_gene: TRBD2; abundance: NA; j_gene: TRBJ2-7; CDR3nt: TGTGCCACGCGGACTAGCGGGGACTACGAGCAGTACTTC; CDR3aa: CATRTSGDYEQYF
v_gene: TRBV19; len: 16; d_gene: TRBD1; abundance: once; j_gene: TRBJ1-1; CDR3nt: TGTGCCAGTACTCTGACCGCCGGACAGGGGAACACTGAAGCTTTCTTT; CDR3aa: CASTLTAGQGNTEAFF
v_gene: TRBV4-3; len: 15; d_gene: TRBD1; abundance: NA; j_gene: TRBJ2-3; CDR3nt: TGCGCCAGCAGCCAAGATGGGACAGCCACAGATACGCAGTATTTT; CDR3aa: CASSQDGTATDTQYF
v_gene: TRBV7-9; len: 16; d_gene: NA; abundance: few; j_gene: TRBJ1-4; CDR3nt: TGTGCCAGCAGCTGGAGCCCGGGTTCAACTAATGAAAAACTGTTTTTT; CDR3aa: CASSWSPGSTNEKLFF
v_gene: TRBV7-9; len: 14; d_gene: NA; abundance: NA; j_gene: TRBJ2-1; CDR3nt: TGTGCCAGCAGCCCCCCTTGGGGTAGCGATGAGCAGTTCTTC; CDR3aa: CASSPPWGSDEQFF
v_gene: TRBV9; len: 14; d_gene: TRBD1; abundance: NA; j_gene: TRBJ1-1; CDR3nt: TGTGCCAGCAGCGGGACAGGGGCGGCCACTGAAGCTTTCTTT; CDR3aa: CASSGTGAATEAFF
v_gene: TRBV9; len: 14; d_gene: NA; abundance: NA; j_gene: TRBJ2-3; CDR3nt: TGTGCCAGCAGCGCAGGCGGGGACCCAGATACGCAGTATTTT; CDR3aa: CASSAGGDPDTQYF
v_gene: TRBV27; len: 17; d_gene: TRBD1; abundance: NA; j_gene: TRBJ1-1; CDR3nt: TGTGCCAGCAGTGCCACTGGGACAGGAGCTATGAACACTGAAGCTTTCTTT; CDR3aa: CASSATGTGAMNTEAFF
v_gene: TRBV11-3; len: 15; d_gene: TRBD2; abundance: NA; j_gene: TRBJ2-7; CDR3nt: TGTGCCAGCAGCTCGATAGCGGGGAAAAACTACGAGCAGTACTTC; CDR3aa: CASSSIAGKNYEQYF
v_gene: TRBV5-4; len: 17; d_gene: NA; abundance: NA; j_gene: TRBJ2-7; CDR3nt: TGTGCCAGCAGCTTGGGACTGGCTGCGCAGGGGATCTACGAGCAGTACTTC; CDR3aa: CASSLGLAAQGIYEQYF
v_gene: TRBV9; len: 15; d_gene: NA; abundance: few; j_gene: TRBJ2-1; CDR3nt: TGTGCCAGCAGCCTCCTGCCGGTCAGGGACAATGAGCAGTTCTTC; CDR3aa: CASSLLPVRDNEQFF
v_gene: TRBV11-3; len: 12; d_gene: NA; abundance: NA; j_gene: TRBJ2-7; CDR3nt: TGTGCCAGCAGCTCGGGAGCGTACGAGCAGTACTTC; CDR3aa: CASSSGAYEQYF
v_gene: TRBV7-2; len: 16; d_gene: NA; abundance: few; j_gene: TRBJ2-3; CDR3nt: TGTGCCAGCAGCTTAAGATCCCGGGGAAGCACAGATACGCAGTATTTT; CDR3aa: CASSLRSRGSTDTQYF
v_gene: TRBV7-6; len: 13; d_gene: NA; abundance: NA; j_gene: TRBJ2-5; CDR3nt: TGTGCCAGCAGCCGGAGAGCCCAAGAGACCCAGTACTTC; CDR3aa: CASSRRAQETQYF
v_gene: TRBV30; len: 15; d_gene: NA; abundance: NA; j_gene: TRBJ2-4; CDR3nt: TGTGCCTGGAGTTCAGGGGTTGTGGCCAAAAACATTCAGTACTTC; CDR3aa: CAWSSGVVAKNIQYF
v_gene: TRBV4-1; len: 16; d_gene: TRBD1; abundance: NA; j_gene: TRBJ2-5; CDR3nt: TGCGCCAGCAGCCAACCCGGGACAGGGGGCGAAGAGACCCAGTACTTC; CDR3aa: CASSQPGTGGEETQYF
v_gene: TRBV18; len: 14; d_gene: NA; abundance: NA; j_gene: TRBJ2-7; CDR3nt: TGTGCCAGCTCATCATCAGGAGGGCACTACGAGCAGTACTTC; CDR3aa: CASSSSGGHYEQYF
v_gene: TRBV7-9; len: 15; d_gene: TRBD2; abundance: NA; j_gene: TRBJ2-4; CDR3nt: TGTGCCAGCAGCGACGCTAGCGGGGGGGCCGATTGTCAGTACTTC; CDR3aa: CASSDASGGADCQYF
v_gene: TRBV9; len: 15; d_gene: TRBD2; abundance: few; j_gene: TRBJ2-3; CDR3nt: TGTGCCAGCAGCGAGCGGGAGCAGGGAACAGATACGCAGTATTTT; CDR3aa: CASSEREQGTDTQYF
v_gene: TRBV7-8; len: 15; d_gene: NA; abundance: once; j_gene: TRBJ1-4; CDR3nt: TGTGCCAGCAGCGGTACCGACAGGAGGAATGAAAAACTGTTTTTT; CDR3aa: CASSGTDRRNEKLFF
v_gene: TRBV28; len: 16; d_gene: TRBD1; abundance: few; j_gene: TRBJ2-7; CDR3nt: TGTGCCAGCAGCCGCCGGTCCCGGGACAGGCTCCACGAGCAGTACTTC; CDR3aa: CASSRRSRDRLHEQYF
v_gene: TRBV6-1; len: 14; d_gene: TRBD1; abundance: NA; j_gene: TRBJ2-5; CDR3nt: TGTGCCAGCAGTGAAGACAGGGGCCAAGAGACCCAGTACTTC; CDR3aa: CASSEDRGQETQYF